This T cell receptor beta chain was sequenced in a study of T cell responses to AZD1222 COVID-19 vaccine. Study overall: The analysis combined second doses at about 4 or about 12 weeks. General study results and limits: Most donors were white British, females outnumbered males, and clonal diversity was possibly underestimated. Spike-specific TCR breadth rose after two AZD1222 doses, and depth rose as well. The study found vaccine-associated CD4 TCRs spanning spike, dominant at 160-218 and 743-854.

Concerning this clone itself: Antigen specificity is unknown.

Method: immunoSEQ multiplex PCR; TCRdb's copy keeps in-frame clones and lacks some. This sample yields about 120,000 clones, of which about nine tenths are seen a single time; approximately 7.5% belongs to the top ten. The CDR3 sequence is 14 residues long. Germline V gene data show CDR1 as MNHEY and CDR2 as SVGAGI. J lost 6 bases, V lost 7 bases, and 6 bases had no gene match. The TCR comes from an adult in good health. J is TRBJ2-2 and V is TRBV6-5, with 9 positions matching TRBD1. Sequences were derived from peripheral blood, sampled on day 0 of AZD1222 vaccination. The CDR3 reads CASIPGQGSGELFF. CDR3 coding DNA: TGTGCCAGCATTCCGGGACAGGGCTCCGGGGAGCTGTTTTTT.